This TCR beta chain was sequenced during a study of shared clonotypes between healthy human individuals. The CDR3 has 15 residues. V lost 5 bases and J lost 5; bases outside the gene matches: 10. CDR1 SGHAT and CDR2 FQNNGV come from the germline V gene. Libraries were prepared by immunoSEQ multiplex PCR; TCRdb keeps only in-frame clonotypes and omits some of them. This sample has roughly 2.4 million clones; approximately 96% occur once, and the top ten carry approximately 0.13%. Sequencing used naive CD4+ T cells sorted from blood. Sample subset: CD45RA+ positively selected. The receptor comes from a man younger than 35 in good health. This chain connects TRBV11-2 to TRBJ2-5, with 8 positions matching TRBD2. CDR3 loop: CASSIPGGVQETQYF. CDR3 coding DNA: TGTGCCAGCAGCATTCCGGGGGGGGTTCAGGAGACCCAGTACTTC.